The rows below give T cell receptor beta chains drawn from one sample of a study of shared clonotypes between healthy human individuals. Data came from immunoSEQ multiplex PCR; TCRdb stores just in-frame clones and leaves some out. The sample lists about 2.1 million clones, roughly 93% occurring once. Material: naive CD8+ T cells from PBMCs. All receptors come from a man between 18 and 29 years old in good health. Some clones in this sample may be carry-over from other donors' samples. Both conserved end residues are part of each CDR3. Clone size appears in some rows only: once, few, many, or a class for an expanded clone.

CDR3: CASSLSSLAGVLDTQYF
J: TRBJ2-3
V: TRBV5-1
size: NA

CDR3: CASSPGAGLVTEAFF
J: TRBJ1-1
V: TRBV19
size: few

CDR3: CADEQRRQPGNSNQPQHF
J: TRBJ1-5
V: TRBV6-4
size: NA

CDR3: CASSRQGAEEQFF
J: TRBJ2-1
V: TRBV9
size: NA

CDR3: CASSFKREMTDTQYF
J: TRBJ2-3
V: TRBV5-4
size: once

CDR3: CSVLGQVGYNEQFF
J: TRBJ2-1
V: TRBV29-1
size: NA

CDR3: CASSSPGEGGNTEAFF
J: TRBJ1-1
V: TRBV7-9
size: NA

CDR3: CASRQYNEQFF
J: TRBJ2-1
V: TRBV27
size: few

CDR3: CASSLTPVSGLNGYTF
J: TRBJ1-2
V: TRBV28
size: NA

CDR3: CASSSGLAGGNEQFF
J: TRBJ2-1
V: TRBV9
size: NA

CDR3: CASSTSGATNNEQFF
J: TRBJ2-1
V: TRBV9
size: once

CDR3: CASSKRYRGDTEAFF
J: TRBJ1-1
V: TRBV28
size: NA

CDR3: CASGISYEQYF
J: TRBJ2-7
V: TRBV27
size: NA

CDR3: CASSNQEDGELFF
J: TRBJ2-2
V: TRBV13
size: NA

CDR3: CASSLFDTQYF
J: TRBJ2-3
V: TRBV27
size: NA

CDR3: CATGSQRTGEGYTF
J: TRBJ1-2
V: TRBV15
size: NA

CDR3: CASSLPGTAHTSQHF
J: TRBJ1-5
V: TRBV28
size: NA

CDR3: CASSLVSNGMGDTQYF
J: TRBJ2-3
V: TRBV27
size: NA

CDR3: CASSLYPGTSEHNEQFF
J: TRBJ2-1
V: TRBV5-6
size: NA

CDR3: CASSQVLLGGGWNEQFF
J: TRBJ2-1
V: TRBV4-1
size: NA

CDR3: CASSLRGGRETQYF
J: TRBJ2-5
V: TRBV4-1
size: NA

CDR3: CASSLEDRANYEQYF
J: TRBJ2-7
V: TRBV27
size: once

CDR3: CASSLLTGLNEKLFF
J: TRBJ1-4
V: TRBV14
size: once

CDR3: CASETGTASTDTQYF
J: TRBJ2-3
V: TRBV5-6
size: NA

CDR3: CASNGGRAAYYEQYF
J: TRBJ2-7
V: TRBV27
size: NA

CDR3: CASSIQGTDTQYF
J: TRBJ2-3
V: TRBV19
size: NA

CDR3: CASSLTGLYNEQFF
J: TRBJ2-1
V: TRBV7-6
size: NA

CDR3: CSVATGLAATDTQYF
J: TRBJ2-3
V: TRBV29-1
size: NA

CDR3: CASNLRDRGMNTEAFF
J: TRBJ1-1
V: TRBV19
size: NA

CDR3: CASSQSSGFYEQYF
J: TRBJ2-7
V: TRBV4-1
size: NA

CDR3: CASSWEFRGKGQFF
J: TRBJ2-1
V: TRBV27
size: NA

CDR3: CASSYISRGLDTQYF
J: TRBJ2-3
V: TRBV7-9
size: NA

CDR3: CASSPPSGTSTDTQYF
J: TRBJ2-3
V: TRBV28
size: NA

CDR3: CASSLSGSLYNEQFF
J: TRBJ2-1
V: TRBV7-9
size: once

CDR3: CASSLRQGPKNIQYF
J: TRBJ2-4
V: TRBV13
size: NA

CDR3: CASSNSEGAPGYGYTF
J: TRBJ1-2
V: TRBV9
size: NA

CDR3: CASSLAAKVSTDTQYF
J: TRBJ2-3
V: TRBV5-1
size: NA

CDR3: CSVEGAEWVPQSSYNEQFF
J: TRBJ2-1
V: TRBV29-1
size: NA

CDR3: CSVRVGGGELFF
J: TRBJ2-2
V: TRBV29-1
size: NA

CDR3: CASSAWDGYGYTF
J: TRBJ1-2
V: TRBV11-2
size: NA

CDR3: CASSLFVRAGPNEQFF
J: TRBJ2-1
V: TRBV11-2
size: NA

CDR3: CASSLGAAGPNTGELFF
J: TRBJ2-2
V: TRBV11-3
size: once

CDR3: CASSQDGNQETQYF
J: TRBJ2-5
V: TRBV14
size: NA

CDR3: CASSYGSSYNEQFF
J: TRBJ2-1
V: TRBV27
size: NA

CDR3: CSVEHPGERDFEAFF
J: TRBJ1-1
V: TRBV29-1
size: NA

CDR3: CASSSGRSDSYEQYF
J: TRBJ2-7
V: TRBV11-2
size: NA

CDR3: CASSYSRQPSTDTQYF
J: TRBJ2-3
V: TRBV6-5
size: NA

CDR3: CATSRTKTLGAGELFF
J: TRBJ2-2
V: TRBV15
size: NA

CDR3: CASSQDRPSGGYNEQFF
J: TRBJ2-1
V: TRBV4-2
size: NA

CDR3: CASGETGDNEQFF
J: TRBJ2-1
V: TRBV19
size: NA

CDR3: CASSLGARERGYTF
J: TRBJ1-2
V: TRBV7-9
size: NA

CDR3: CASSLDPQFGTDYEQYF
J: TRBJ2-7
V: TRBV11-2
size: NA